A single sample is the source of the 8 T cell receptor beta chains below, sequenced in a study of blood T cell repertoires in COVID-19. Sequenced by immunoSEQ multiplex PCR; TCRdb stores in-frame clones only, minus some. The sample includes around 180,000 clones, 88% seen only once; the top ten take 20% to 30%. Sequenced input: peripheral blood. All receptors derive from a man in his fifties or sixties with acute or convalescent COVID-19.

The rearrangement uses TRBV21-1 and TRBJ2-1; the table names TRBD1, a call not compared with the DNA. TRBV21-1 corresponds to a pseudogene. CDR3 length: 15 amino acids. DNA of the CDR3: TGTGCCAGCAGCAGGATCTCCGGGACACAAAAAGGAGGGTTCTTC. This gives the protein CASSRISGTQKGGFF.

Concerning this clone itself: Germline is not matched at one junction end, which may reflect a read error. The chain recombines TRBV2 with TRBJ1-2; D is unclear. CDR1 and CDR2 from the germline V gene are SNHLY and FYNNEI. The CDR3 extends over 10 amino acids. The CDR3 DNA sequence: TGTGCCACCAGCCCTGCCAGGCCGATCTTC. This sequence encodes CATSPARPIF.

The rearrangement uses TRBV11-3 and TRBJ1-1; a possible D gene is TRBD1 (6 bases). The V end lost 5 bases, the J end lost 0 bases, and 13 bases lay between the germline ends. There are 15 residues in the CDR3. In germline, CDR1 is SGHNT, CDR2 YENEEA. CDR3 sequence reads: CASSRVRGMNTEAFF. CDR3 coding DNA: TGTGCCAGCAGCCGAGTCAGGGGTATGAACACTGAAGCTTTCTTT.

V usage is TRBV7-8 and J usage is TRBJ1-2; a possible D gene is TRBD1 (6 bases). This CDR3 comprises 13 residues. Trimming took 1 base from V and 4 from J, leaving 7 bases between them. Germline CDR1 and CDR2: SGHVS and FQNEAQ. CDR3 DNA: TGTGCCAGCAGCTTAGGGGGGCTCTATGGCTACACCTTC. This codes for CASSLGGLYGYTF.

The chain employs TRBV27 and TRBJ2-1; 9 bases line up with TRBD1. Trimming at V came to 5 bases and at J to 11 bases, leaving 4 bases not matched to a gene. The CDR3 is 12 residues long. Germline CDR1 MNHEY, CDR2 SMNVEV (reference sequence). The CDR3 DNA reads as TGTGCCAGCAGTCCGGGGACAGGGCAGCAGTTCTTC. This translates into CASSPGTGQQFF.

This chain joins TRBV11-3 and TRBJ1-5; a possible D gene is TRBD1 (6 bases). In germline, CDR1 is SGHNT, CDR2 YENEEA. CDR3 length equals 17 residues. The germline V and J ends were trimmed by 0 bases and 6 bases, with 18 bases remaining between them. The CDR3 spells CASSLEDPGGLSQPQHF. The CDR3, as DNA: TGTGCCAGCAGCTTAGAGGACCCCGGGGGGCTCAGTCAGCCCCAGCATTTT.

The CDR3 protein is CASSPRTSGMGNEQFF. CDR3 DNA sequence: TGTGCCAGCAGCCCGAGGACTAGCGGGATGGGCAATGAGCAGTTCTTC. The chain links TRBV5-4 to TRBJ2-1; 12 nucleotides match TRBD2. Looked up from germline, CDR1 is SGHNT and CDR2 is YYREEE (reference sequence). J lost 6 bases, V lost 4 bases, and 8 bases had no gene match. This CDR3 contains 16 residues.

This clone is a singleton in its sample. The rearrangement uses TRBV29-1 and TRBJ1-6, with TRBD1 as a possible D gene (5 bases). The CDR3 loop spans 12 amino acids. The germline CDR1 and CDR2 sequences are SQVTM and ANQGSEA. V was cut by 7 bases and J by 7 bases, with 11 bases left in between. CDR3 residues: CSAGDSNSPLHF. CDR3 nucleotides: TGCAGCGCGGGGGACTCCAATTCACCCCTCCACTTT.